The 19 T cell receptor beta chains reported below all come from one sample, sequenced in a study of T cell responses to AZD1222 COVID-19 vaccine. Sequenced by immunoSEQ multiplex PCR; TCRdb stores in-frame clones only, minus some. The table includes about 120,000 clones, 85% to 90% detected once. The sample in question was peripheral blood, obtained on day 0 of AZD1222 vaccination. The receptors were gathered from an adult in good health.

The chain links TRBV6-5 to TRBJ2-1, with 7 bases matching TRBD2. CDR1 and CDR2 from the germline V gene are MNHEY and SVGAGI. The CDR3 is made up of 14 amino acids. V lost 0 bases and J lost 8; bases outside the gene matches: 4. The CDR3 protein is CASSYSGGGDEQFF. CDR3 sequence (DNA): TGTGCCAGCAGTTACTCGGGGGGGGGAGATGAGCAGTTCTTC.

This sequence joins TRBV18 and TRBJ2-2; D is possibly TRBD1 (5 bases). V lost 3 bases and J 7 bases, leaving 12 bases between the germline ends. Germline CDR1 KGHSH, CDR2 LQKENI. This CDR3 contains 14 residues. For the CDR3, the DNA is TGTGCCAGCTCACCGCTGGACATCGACGGGGAGCTGTTTTTT. It translates to CASSPLDIDGELFF. The whole variable domain, filled in from reference TRBV18 and TRBJ2-2, reads NAGVMQNPRHLVRRRGQEARLRCSPMKGHSHVYWYRQLPEEGLKFMVYLQKENIIDESGMPKERFSAEFPKEGPSILRIQQVVRGDSAAYFCASSPLDIDGELFFGEGSRLTVL.

The chain carries TRBV18 and TRBJ2-1, with 10 bases that match TRBD1. V trimming: 6 bases; J trimming: 4 bases; junction bases outside the gene matches: 6. This CDR3 comprises 15 residues. CDR1 is KGHSH and CDR2 is LQKENI in the germline V gene. The chain's CDR3 is CASSLGTGDYNEQFF. The CDR3 DNA follows: TGTGCCAGCTCCCTCGGGACAGGGGATTACAATGAGCAGTTCTTC.

The rearrangement uses TRBV4-2 and TRBJ2-7; a possible D gene is TRBD1 (6 bases). Germline V gives CDR1 LGHNA, CDR2 YNFKEQ. The CDR3 runs to 14 residues. V shed 5 bases and J shed 3 bases, with 14 bases lying between them. This CDR3 is CASSLQGRGYEQYF. The CDR3 region has the DNA TGTGCCAGCAGCTTACAGGGAAGAGGCTACGAGCAGTACTTC.

V and J are TRBV7-2 and TRBJ2-7, with 7 bases that match TRBD1. Germline CDR1 reads SGHTA; CDR2 reads FQGNSA. There are 13 residues in the CDR3. V shed 4 bases, J shed 7 bases, and the junction held 7 bases outside the gene matches. CDR3 in amino acids: CASSSDRVGEQYF. The CDR3 DNA is TGTGCCAGCAGCTCCGACAGGGTCGGAGAGCAGTACTTC.

J is TRBJ2-1 and V is TRBV12-3 or TRBV12-4, with D uncertain. With 5 bases removed from V and 4 bases from J, the gap between germline ends came to 9 bases. The CDR3 loop spans 13 amino acids. The CDR3 sequence: CASSPGPYNEQFF. DNA of the CDR3: TGTGCCAGCAGTCCCGGGCCTTACAATGAGCAGTTCTTC.

The chain uses TRBV4-2 and TRBJ2-3; possibly TRBD1 for D (5 bases). The CDR3 covers 15 residues. The V gene's germline CDR1 is LGHNA and CDR2 YNFKEQ. Trimming removed 0 bases from V and 4 bases from J, with 11 bases in between. The CDR3: CASSQDQGRSDTQYF. In DNA, the CDR3 is TGTGCCAGCAGCCAAGATCAGGGCCGCTCAGATACGCAGTATTTT.

This rearrangement joins TRBV5-1 to TRBJ2-1, with 9 bases identical to TRBD2. V lost 2 bases to trimming and J lost 4 bases; unmatched junction nucleotides: 4. The germline V gene encodes CDR1 SGHRS and CDR2 YFSETQ. The length of the CDR3 is 15 residues. The CDR3 loop reads CASSLDSGGYNEQFF. CDR3 in DNA: TGCGCCAGCAGCTTAGATAGCGGGGGATACAATGAGCAGTTCTTC.

V gene TRBV19 combines with J gene TRBJ2-2; D is uncertain. The germline V and J ends were trimmed by 7 bases and 2 bases, with 11 bases remaining between them. CDR3 length: 14 residues. Germline assignment: CDR1 LNHDA and CDR2 SQIVND (reference sequence). In DNA form, the CDR3 reads TGTGCCAGTACCCGGACCACCAACACCGGGGAGCTGTTTTTT. Encoded protein: CASTRTTNTGELFF.

V usage is TRBV7-2 and J usage is TRBJ1-3; no definite D call. The CDR3 length is 16 residues. V was clipped by 1 base and J by 0 bases, with 10 bases between them. CDR1 is SGHTA, CDR2 FQGNSA, per germline. In nucleotides, the CDR3 is TGTGCCAGCAGCTTAGTATCCAGGCGCTCTGGAAACACCATATATTTT. It yields the protein CASSLVSRRSGNTIYF.

The V call is TRBV6-5, the J call TRBJ2-2; 9 bases map to TRBD1. The V gene end was trimmed by 10 bases and the J gene end by 5 bases; junction bases not matched to a gene: 8. CDR1 is MNHEY, CDR2 SVGAGI, per germline. This CDR3 has 14 amino acids. Here the CDR3 reads CATLQGARTGELFF. For the CDR3, the DNA is TGTGCCACTTTACAGGGGGCGCGAACCGGGGAGCTGTTTTTT.

The chain couples TRBV3-1 (or the pseudogene TRBV3-2) to TRBJ2-1, with D possibly TRBD2 on 6 matching bases. Germline V CDR1 and CDR2: LGHDT, YNNKEL (reference sequence). The CDR3 is 16 amino acids. Trimming stripped 3 bases from V and 1 base from J, with 13 bases between. CDR3 sequence (DNA): TGTGCCAGCAGCCACCTTAGCGGACCTTCCTACAATGAGCAGTTCTTC. The encoded protein is CASSHLSGPSYNEQFF.

The V and J genes are TRBV25-1 and TRBJ1-2, with D possibly matching TRBD1 (5 bases). The germline V gene has CDR1 MGHDK and CDR2 SYGVNS. The CDR3 sequence is 15 residues long. Trimming took off 6 bases at V and 5 bases at J, with 19 bases between the two ends. The CDR3 protein is CASSGWGGKGYGYTF. CDR3 DNA sequence: TGTGCCAGCAGCGGTTGGGGGGGGAAGGGGTATGGCTACACCTTC.

This chain connects TRBV7-8 to TRBJ1-5; D ambiguous. The CDR3 length is 13 residues. Trimming shortened V by 3 bases and J by 4 bases, and 7 bases separated the two germline ends. Looked up from germline, CDR1 is SGHVS and CDR2 is FQNEAQ. The CDR3 spells CASSFARNQPQHF. The CDR3 DNA is TGTGCCAGCAGCTTCGCCAGGAATCAGCCCCAGCATTTT.

The genes are TRBV7-9 and TRBJ1-1; 8 bases line up with TRBD1. J was trimmed by 7 bases and V by 5 bases; bases with no gene match: 3. CDR1 is SEHNR and CDR2 is FQNEAQ in the germline V gene (reference sequence). The CDR3 sequence is 12 residues long. The CDR3 DNA sequence: TGTGCCAGCAGCCAACAGGGGGATGAAGCTTTCTTT. It is translated as CASSQQGDEAFF.

This sequence joins TRBV6-5 and TRBJ1-5; a weak D match, TRBD1 (5 bases). With 8 bases removed from V and 0 bases from J, the gap between germline ends came to 11 bases. Germline CDR1 is MNHEY and CDR2 is SVGAGI. The CDR3 is 14 residues long. The CDR3 region has the DNA TGTGCCAGCGGGACGGGGCATAGCAATCAGCCCCAGCATTTT. Protein sequence: CASGTGHSNQPQHF.

This clone was counted once. The rearrangement uses TRBV7-8 and TRBJ2-3; D gene uncertain. Between the trimmed V and J ends, which lost 2 bases and 6 bases, there was a span of 12 bases. CDR3 length equals 14 residues. Germline V lookup: CDR1 SGHVS, CDR2 FQNEAQ. The CDR3 spells CASSLLAGFDTQYF. CDR3 nucleotides: TGTGCCAGCAGCTTATTAGCCGGATTCGATACGCAGTATTTT.

The gene calls are TRBV5-1 and TRBJ2-7; possible D gene TRBD1, 6 bases. Germline CDR1 and CDR2: SGHRS and YFSETQ. V was pared by 3 bases and J by 0 bases, with 7 bases between. There are 13 residues in the CDR3. Here the CDR3 DNA reads TGCGCCAGCAGCTGGGACAACTCCTACGAGCAGTACTTC. As protein: CASSWDNSYEQYF.

The chain couples TRBV10-2 to TRBJ2-3; D is unresolved. The ends were cut back, 3 bases at V and 8 bases at J, with 15 bases in the middle. From germline, CDR1 is WSHSY and CDR2 SAAADI. The CDR3 loop spans 14 amino acids. CDR3 bases: TGCGCCAGCAGTGACCCCGGATCTACCGGTACGCAGTATTTT. Its protein is CASSDPGSTGTQYF.